This TCR beta chain was captured in a study of cytomegalovirus exposure and HLA in healthy donors. General study points: Several of the most significant clusters were apparently associated with common viral pathogens in a later analysis. CMV antigen specificity of a few CMV-associated chains was confirmed in vitro. TCR beta chains numbering under 200 were designated cytomegalovirus-associated. It was reported that the classifier diagnosed cytomegalovirus status with high specificity and sensitivity in both the original and validation cohorts.

This clone was observed a few times. What it recognizes is unknown. Vbeta (60) and Jbeta (13) primers were used in the PCR. Here immunoSEQ multiplex PCR was the method, and the copy in TCRdb shows in-frame clones only, minus some. The data contain around 130,000 clones, 70% to 85% of them singletons. The CDR3 is made up of 13 amino acids. The V gene's germline CDR1 is SGHTA and CDR2 FQGNSA. V shed 5 bases and J shed 6 bases, with 11 bases lying between them. The sample consisted of PBMCs. The TCR comes from a man aged 18-30 years in good health and CMV-seropositive. The chain carries TRBV7-2 and TRBJ1-5; the D is unclear. This CDR3 is CASSPLPSQPQHF. As DNA, the CDR3 is TGTGCCAGCAGCCCCCTCCCTTCTCAGCCCCAGCATTTT.